A selection of T cell receptor beta chains follows, all from one sample in a study of regulatory T cells in long-lasting Graves disease. TCRdb used MiXCR to reprocess the multiplex PCR reads, holding one entry per CDR3 protein. The sample has 300,000 to 500,000 distinct CDR3 sequences; less than 25% are singletons. Sample: peripheral blood mononuclear cells (PBMCs), taken when the disease was refractory, from a patient treated with antithyroid drugs. These receptors were collected from a female donor with Graves disease. Both conserved end residues are part of each CDR3. D genes are given only for firm matches. Clone size is given for some rows only: seen once, a few or many times, or a class if the clone is expanded.

V	J	D	length	size	DNA	CDR3
TRBV6-1	TRBJ2-2	NA	16	many	TGTGCCAGCAACACCCTTACGGGCGGGTACACCGGGGAGCTGTTTTTT	CASNTLTGGYTGELFF
TRBV5-1	TRBJ2-5	NA	14	NA	TGCGCCAGCAGCTTGGAAGGGGGAGGGGAGACCCAGTACTTC	CASSLEGGGETQYF
TRBV28	TRBJ2-1	NA	14	few	TGTGCCAGCAGTTTGGGATGGGTCCGCAATGAGCAGTTCTTC	CASSLGWVRNEQFF
TRBV7-8	TRBJ2-2	TRBD2	15	NA	TGTGCCAGTGAGAAACTAGCGGGTTACACCGGGGAGCTGTTTTTT	CASEKLAGYTGELFF
TRBV7-6	TRBJ2-7	TRBD1	17	few	TGTGCCAGCAGCTTAGTAGGAGGTTCGGGACAGTCATACGAGCAGTACTTC	CASSLVGGSGQSYEQYF
TRBV27	TRBJ1-6	NA	15	many	TGTGCCAGCAGCCCGATCACCAAGATCAATTCACCCCTCCACTTT	CASSPITKINSPLHF
TRBV19	TRBJ1-4	NA	15	NA	TGTGCCAGTAGTATAGACGGAAGACCAAATGAAAAACTGTTTTTT	CASSIDGRPNEKLFF
TRBV9	TRBJ2-7	NA	15	NA	TGTGCCAGCAGCGCGGGCGGAGGGGGCCCCTACGAGCAGTACTTC	CASSAGGGGPYEQYF
TRBV29-1	TRBJ2-4	TRBD1	15	few	TGCAGCGCCCTGGGACAGCTCGGAGCCAAAAACATTCAGTACTTC	CSALGQLGAKNIQYF
TRBV15	TRBJ1-4	NA	16	NA	TGTGCCACCAGCAGAGGAGATACCGGGGAGGGCGAAAAACTGTTTTTT	CATSRGDTGEGEKLFF
TRBV6-1	TRBJ2-7	TRBD2	13	NA	TGTGCCAGCACGGTTAGCGGGAGTGGAGAGCAGTACTTC	CASTVSGSGEQYF